These 30 T cell receptor beta chains share one sample of origin, sequenced in a study of control samples from healthy donors and cancer patients. The protocol was immunoSEQ multiplex PCR, while the TCRdb copy is restricted to in-frame clones and leaves out a portion. The table lists 150,000 or so clones, 85% to 90% of them singletons. The sequenced sample was blood. The receptors were gathered from a man aged 18 to 30 in good health.

This clone was observed a few times. The genes are TRBV3-1 (or the pseudogene TRBV3-2) and TRBJ1-5; D uncertain. CDR1 and CDR2 from the germline V gene are LGHDT and YNNKEL (reference sequence). The germline V and J ends were trimmed by 1 base and 7 bases, with 5 bases remaining between them. The CDR3 spans 12 residues. The CDR3 DNA follows: TGTGCCAGCAGCCAAGGGTACCAGCCCCAGCATTTT. It encodes CASSQGYQPQHF.

CDR3 coding DNA: TGTGCCAGCAGCTACGGGCCGATCCAAGAGACCCAGTACTTC. As protein: CASSYGPIQETQYF. The chain is built from TRBV7-6 and TRBJ2-5, with unresolved D. The CDR3 consists of 14 residues. In germline, CDR1 is SGHVS, CDR2 FNYEAQ. V gave up 4 bases and J gave up 1 base, with 10 bases separating them.

This clone was detected only once. The V call is TRBV27, the J call TRBJ2-3; weak D call: TRBD1 (6 bases). With 5 bases removed from V and 1 base from J, the gap between germline ends came to 19 bases. Germline-derived CDR1 and CDR2 are MNHEY and SMNVEV (reference sequence). This CDR3 has 17 residues. CDR3 nucleotide sequence: TGTGCCAGCAGTCCTCAAAAGGCCGAGGGGGGCACAGATACGCAGTATTTT. Amino acid sequence: CASSPQKAEGGTDTQYF.

V gene TRBV4-3 combines with J gene TRBJ1-3; the D is unclear. Germline CDR1 reads LGHNA; CDR2 reads YSLEER. The CDR3 covers 15 residues. The V and J ends lost 0 bases and 4 bases respectively, with 10 bases between them. Here the CDR3 reads CASSQERRSGNTIYF. DNA of the CDR3: TGCGCCAGCAGCCAAGAAAGGAGGTCCGGAAACACCATATATTTT.

CDR3 protein: CASSEGGQGTDTQYF. The CDR3 coding sequence is TGTGCCAGCAGTGAAGGCGGACAGGGCACAGATACGCAGTATTTT. The chain couples TRBV2 to TRBJ2-3; TRBD1 aligns across 7 bases. V was pared by 1 base and J by 1 base, with 2 bases of the junction left unmatched. There are 15 residues in the CDR3. CDR1 SNHLY and CDR2 FYNNEI come from the germline V gene.

The V and J genes are TRBV7-8 and TRBJ1-2, with D perhaps matching TRBD1 (6 bases). Between the trimmed V and J ends, which lost 7 bases and 8 bases, there was a span of 14 bases. Germline values: CDR1 SGHVS, CDR2 FQNEAQ. CDR3 length: 12 residues. As DNA, the CDR3 is TGTGCCAGCACCCGACAGGATGAGGGCTACACCTTC. Its translation is CASTRQDEGYTF.

J is TRBJ2-2 and V is TRBV28, with D uncertain. V was clipped by 5 bases and J by 0 bases, with 16 bases between them. The V gene's germline CDR1 is MDHEN and CDR2 SYDVKM. The CDR3 has 17 amino acids. Here the CDR3 DNA reads TGTGCCAGCAGTCGTCTCTTGGATACAGCGAACACCGGGGAGCTGTTTTTT. This codes for CASSRLLDTANTGELFF.

V and J are TRBV30 and TRBJ1-1; D is unclear. The CDR3 has 11 residues. CDR1 is GTSNPN and CDR2 is SVGIG in the germline V gene (reference sequence). The V and J ends lost 2 bases and 2 bases respectively, with 3 bases between them. CDR3 nucleotide sequence: TGTGCCTGGAGTTTCAACACTGAAGCTTTCTTT. Translating gives CAWSFNTEAFF.

CDR3 coding DNA: TGTGCCACGACCCGCGACAGGGTGGGAAATTCACCCCTCCACTTT. Its protein product is CATTRDRVGNSPLHF. This chain uses TRBV19 with TRBJ1-6, with 7 bases matching TRBD1. From germline, CDR1 is LNHDA and CDR2 SQIVND (reference sequence). This CDR3 region has 15 residues. V was pared by 10 bases and J by 7 bases, with 13 bases of the junction left unmatched.

The J gene is TRBJ1-1, the V gene TRBV6-5; D is unresolved. The germline V gene encodes CDR1 MNHEY and CDR2 SVGAGI. With 6 bases removed from V and 6 bases from J, the gap between germline ends came to 14 bases. This CDR3 is built from 13 residues. The CDR3 sequence is CASSTTGGAEAFF. The CDR3 DNA reads TGTGCCAGCAGCACAACCGGAGGCGCTGAAGCTTTCTTT.

With respect to this clone: At one of its ends the junction is not consistent with the germline gene, which may arise from a read error. The chain joins TRBV7-7 to TRBJ2-7; 10 bases fit TRBD2. Per the germline V gene, CDR1 is SSHAT and CDR2 is FNYEAQ (reference sequence). The CDR3 runs 14 residues. CDR3: CASSPSGGNYEQYF. DNA for the CDR3: TGTGCTAGCAGCCCTAGCGGGGGAAACTACGAGCAGTACTTC.

The gene calls are TRBV28 and TRBJ1-2, with no clear D. V was shortened by 2 bases and J by 4 bases, with 14 bases between the two germline ends. CDR3 length: 15 amino acids. The V gene's germline CDR1 is MDHEN and CDR2 SYDVKM. This CDR3 reads CASSLADSFFYGYTF. The CDR3 DNA reads as TGTGCCAGCAGTTTAGCGGATTCGTTCTTCTATGGCTACACCTTC.

The CDR3 bases are TGTGCCAGCAGCTGGGACAGGGGATACGAGCAGTACTTC. Protein: CASSWDRGYEQYF. The chain employs TRBV11-2 and TRBJ2-7; 10 bases line up with TRBD1. CDR1 and CDR2 from the germline V gene are SGHAT and FQNNGV. Losses at the gene ends were 4 bases for V and 4 bases for J; bases not matched to a gene: 1. This CDR3 is built from 13 residues.

The chain carries TRBV19 and TRBJ1-2; D is uncertain. The germline V gene encodes CDR1 LNHDA and CDR2 SQIVND (reference sequence). The CDR3 totals 13 residues. V lost 5 bases, J lost 4 bases, and 11 bases lay in between. As DNA, the CDR3 is TGTGCCAGTAGTCCATTCGCACCCTATGGCTACACCTTC. Amino acid sequence: CASSPFAPYGYTF.

The rearrangement uses TRBV5-4 and TRBJ2-7; TRBD1 might be the D (6 bases). Germline V gene data show CDR1 as SGHNT and CDR2 as YYREEE (reference sequence). CDR3 length: 14 residues. V shed 4 bases and J shed 3 bases, with 14 bases lying between them. This CDR3 reads CASSPDRGLYEQYF. As DNA, the CDR3 is TGTGCCAGCAGCCCGGACAGAGGGCTCTACGAGCAGTACTTC. Complete variable domain (other parts from reference TRBV5-4 and TRBJ2-7): ETGVTQSPTHLIKTRGQQVTLRCSSQSGHNTVSWYQQALGQGPQFIFQYYREEENGRGNFPPRFSGLQFPNYSSELNVNALELDDSALYLCASSPDRGLYEQYFGPGTRLTVT.

V and J are TRBV4-1 and TRBJ2-4; D perhaps matches TRBD2 (6 bases). The CDR3 contains 16 residues. Germline CDR1 and CDR2: MGHRA and YSYEKL. V gave up 4 bases and J gave up 9 bases, with 22 bases separating them. The CDR3 here is CASSRPPGESLAIQYF. CDR3 sequence (DNA): TGCGCCAGCAGCCGCCCCCCGGGAGAATCCTTGGCCATTCAGTACTTC.

This rearrangement joins TRBV5-4 to TRBJ2-1; D not resolved. CDR1 is SGHNT, CDR2 YYREEE, per germline (reference sequence). Deletions cut 0 bases from V and 9 bases from J, with 4 bases between. This CDR3 spans 11 amino acids. The CDR3 loop is CASSLDLEQFF. The CDR3 nucleotides read TGTGCCAGCAGCTTGGATCTTGAGCAGTTCTTC. The full variable domain, its missing parts supplied by reference TRBV5-4 and TRBJ2-1, is ETGVTQSPTHLIKTRGQQVTLRCSSQSGHNTVSWYQQALGQGPQFIFQYYREEENGRGNFPPRFSGLQFPNYSSELNVNALELDDSALYLCASSLDLEQFFGPGTRLTVL.

The rearrangement uses TRBV18 and TRBJ2-5; D uncertain. Deletions cut 4 bases from V and 3 bases from J, with 9 bases between. Germline loops: CDR1 KGHSH, CDR2 LQKENI. CDR3 length equals 13 residues. The CDR3 spells CASSLGQEETQYF. As DNA, the CDR3 is TGTGCCAGCTCACTCGGGCAGGAAGAGACCCAGTACTTC.

This CDR3 reads CASSLAQGDLGELFF. The DNA of the CDR3 is TGTGCCAGCAGCTTGGCTCAGGGGGACCTCGGGGAGCTGTTTTTT. The V call is TRBV5-4, the J call TRBJ2-2; 7 nucleotides align to TRBD1. With 0 bases clipped from V and 7 bases from J, the junction kept 6 bases outside the gene matches. The germline V gene has CDR1 SGHNT and CDR2 YYREEE (reference sequence). The CDR3 contains 15 residues. The variable domain in full, with the rest retrieved from reference TRBV5-4 and TRBJ2-2, is ETGVTQSPTHLIKTRGQQVTLRCSSQSGHNTVSWYQQALGQGPQFIFQYYREEENGRGNFPPRFSGLQFPNYSSELNVNALELDDSALYLCASSLAQGDLGELFFGEGSRLTVL.

The chain recombines TRBV28 with TRBJ1-2; perhaps TRBD1 as D (5 bases). This CDR3 has 15 residues. Per germline, CDR1 MDHEN and CDR2 SYDVKM. The V end was cut by 6 bases, the J end by 2 bases, with 16 bases between. The DNA of the CDR3 is TGTGCCAGCAGACCCCACGGGACGGCGAACTATGGCTACACCTTC. Encoded protein: CASRPHGTANYGYTF.

The rearrangement joins TRBV4-1 to TRBJ2-1; either TRBD1 or TRBD2 may fit D (5 bases each). The germline gives CDR1 MGHRA, CDR2 YSYEKL. The CDR3 runs 15 residues. Trimming pared 1 base from V and 3 bases from J, leaving 10 bases between. The CDR3 spells CASSQVGGIYNEQFF. The CDR3 DNA sequence: TGCGCCAGCAGCCAAGTTGGGGGAATCTACAATGAGCAGTTCTTC.

The chain uses TRBV5-1 and TRBJ2-3, with unresolved D. Germline values: CDR1 SGHRS, CDR2 YFSETQ. The ends were cut back, 0 bases at V and 5 bases at J, with 7 bases in the middle. The CDR3 has 13 residues. The CDR3 here is CASSLGAEDTQYF. CDR3 bases: TGCGCCAGCAGCTTGGGGGCTGAAGATACGCAGTATTTT. The entire variable domain, with the rest obtained from reference TRBV5-1 and TRBJ2-3, is as follows: KAGVTQTPRYLIKTRGQQVTLSCSPISGHRSVSWYQQTPGQGLQFLFEYFSETQRNKGNFPGRFSGRQFSNSRSEMNVSTLELGDSALYLCASSLGAEDTQYFGPGTRLTVL.

The CDR3 loop is CASSSGLAPQGAAGNTIYF. The CDR3, as DNA: TGTGCCAGCAGCTCAGGATTGGCTCCCCAGGGGGCAGCTGGAAACACCATATATTTT. The V gene is TRBV7-9, the J gene TRBJ1-3; 8 bases align to TRBD1. The germline V gene encodes CDR1 SEHNR and CDR2 FQNEAQ (reference sequence). The junction had 16 bases not matched to a gene; V was cut back by 4 bases and J by 2 bases. The CDR3 is 19 amino acids.

The chain couples TRBV4-3 to TRBJ2-1; D uncertain. CDR1 is LGHNA, CDR2 YSLEER, per germline. V lost 0 bases and J 0 bases, leaving 9 bases between the germline ends. The CDR3 is 16 amino acids. As DNA, the CDR3 is TGCGCCAGCAGCCAAGATCCCCTGAGCTCCTACAATGAGCAGTTCTTC. Residues: CASSQDPLSSYNEQFF.

This clone was observed once. V is TRBV7-2 and J is TRBJ2-2; 7 bases fit TRBD2. Trimming removed 6 bases from V and 5 bases from J; junction bases left unmatched: 3. This CDR3 region has 13 residues. Germline lookup yields CDR1 SGHTA and CDR2 FQGNSA. In DNA form, the CDR3 reads TGTGCCAGCAGGGGCGGGGGTACCGGGGAGCTGTTTTTT. Encoded protein: CASRGGGTGELFF.

CDR3 nucleotides: TGCGCCAGCAGCCAAGAGCCAGGGGTTGGCGAAAAACTGTTTTTT. Translation gives CASSQEPGVGEKLFF. The rearrangement links TRBV4-3 to TRBJ1-4, with D perhaps TRBD1 (6 bases). CDR3 length equals 15 residues. Germline V gene data show CDR1 as LGHNA and CDR2 as YSLEER. V dropped 0 bases and J dropped 8 bases, with 13 bases sitting between them.

The V gene is TRBV5-1, the J gene TRBJ1-2; 7 nucleotides align to TRBD1. The CDR3 length is 12 residues. The V segment lost 3 bases and the J segment 4 bases; nucleotides outside the gene matches: 0. From germline, CDR1 is SGHRS and CDR2 YFSETQ. The CDR3 protein is CASSWDSYGYTF. The CDR3 DNA reads as TGCGCCAGCAGCTGGGACAGCTATGGCTACACCTTC.

The chain employs TRBV4-1 and TRBJ1-3; no reliable D call. V was trimmed by 0 bases and J by 6 bases, leaving 15 bases between them. The CDR3 spans 16 residues. Germline lookup yields CDR1 MGHRA and CDR2 YSYEKL. The CDR3 coding sequence is TGCGCCAGCAGCCAAGATGCCGCGAGTAACGAAAACACCATATATTTT. Its protein product is CASSQDAASNENTIYF.

CDR3 nucleotide sequence: TGTGCCAGCAGTCGGACAGGGGCCCAAGAGACCCAGTACTTC. It translates to CASSRTGAQETQYF. This chain joins TRBV5-4 and TRBJ2-5, with 9 bases lining up with TRBD1. In germline, CDR1 is SGHNT, CDR2 YYREEE (reference sequence). This CDR3 is built from 14 residues. V gave up 5 bases and J gave up 1 base; unmatched junction bases: 3.

The chain combines TRBV11-2 with TRBJ2-1; 8 nucleotides agree with TRBD2. Germline V gene data show CDR1 as SGHAT and CDR2 as FQNNGV. After removal of 1 base from V and 8 bases from J, the junction contained 7 bases not matched to a gene. The CDR3 has 15 amino acids. This chain's CDR3 is CASSLGAGGGYEQFF. CDR3 in DNA: TGTGCCAGCAGCTTAGGGGCGGGGGGAGGATATGAGCAGTTCTTC. Drawing the rest from reference TRBV11-2 and TRBJ2-1, the complete variable domain is EAGVAQSPRYKIIEKRQSVAFWCNPISGHATLYWYQQILGQGPKLLIQFQNNGVVDDSQLPKDRFSAERLKGVDSTLKIQPAKLEDSAVYLCASSLGAGGGYEQFFGPGTRLTVL.